Detailed here is one T cell receptor (beta chain). It may be a read error: a sequence one base away is much more abundant. Unsorted whole blood supplied the RNA, and germline DNA was extracted too. These patients lived with chronic HBV infection and had never been treated. Production of TCR beta cDNA used roughly 500 ng total RNA together with a constant-region primer. Library construction for TCR beta comprised three nested multiplex PCR rounds performed with slightly modified ARM-PCR. Rounds one and two of PCR, each of roughly 11 cycles, were primed with TRBV1-TRBV30 forward primers and a C-beta reverse primer. A single record per CDR3 protein comes from TCRdb applying MiXCR to the multiplex PCR reads. The sample shows 330,000 or so distinct CDR3 sequences, about 65% of them seen only once. The data derive from a study of tumor-infiltrating lymphocytes in primary liver carcinoma. V was pared by 4 bases and J by 7 bases, with 18 bases between. The CDR3 sequence is 14 residues long. The germline CDR1 and CDR2 sequences are SQVTM and ANQGSEA.

Sequencing was performed on peripheral blood. The origin of this receptor is a man aged 40-55 years with primary liver carcinoma and hepatitis B virus infection. The chain is built from TRBV29-1 and TRBJ2-3, with D possibly being TRBD2 (6 bases). The chain's CDR3 is CSVADLGRTNTQYF. CDR3 in DNA: TGCAGCGTTGCGGATTTAGGGAGGACAAATACGCAGTATTTT.